These 2 T cell receptor beta chains were sequenced from one sample in a study of T cells in Graves' hyperthyroidism and ophthalmopathy. Amplification targeted TCR beta CDR3 regions from RNA transcripts. The HTBI primer set served for first-round RT-PCR of the TCR CDR3. MiXCR, run by TCRdb on the multiplex PCR reads, gives a single entry per CDR3 protein. The sample lists 300,000 to 450,000 distinct CDR3 sequences; 13% were seen once. Source material: blood. The receptors derive from a man aged 25 to 40 with Graves' hyperthyroidism that later progressed to Graves' ophthalmopathy.

The V and J genes are TRBV7-6 and TRBJ2-7, with D tentatively TRBD1 (6 bases). The CDR3 is made up of 18 amino acids. The germline V gene has CDR1 SGHVS and CDR2 FNYEAQ. V lost 5 bases and J lost 3, with 26 bases in between. The CDR3 loop reads CASSPNLGGQGFFYEQYF. The CDR3 region has the DNA TGTGCCAGCAGCCCAAACCTCGGCGGTCAGGGGTTTTTCTACGAGCAGTACTTC.

In regard to this clonotype: This may be a read error: a much more frequent sequence differs by one nucleotide. The chain recombines TRBV7-9 with TRBJ2-5, with 12 bases lining up with TRBD1. J gave up 4 bases and V 8 bases, and 11 bases lay outside the gene matches. CDR3 length: 16 residues. CDR1 SEHNR and CDR2 FQNEAQ come from the germline V gene (reference sequence). The DNA for the CDR3 is TGTGCCAGCGGCCCCCCGGGACAGGGGGCGCGAGAGACCCAGTACTTC. Its translation is CASGPPGQGARETQYF.